This T cell receptor (beta chain) is drawn from a study of T-cell reconstitution after alpha-beta-depleted transplantation in children. Preparation of the TCRbeta library used unique molecular identifiers. TCRdb analysed the PCR reads with MiXCR anew, one entry per CDR3 protein. Among approximately 230,000 distinct CDR3 sequences, about 24% were seen once, and the ten largest hold under 5.5%. There are 13 residues in the CDR3. CDR1 LGHDT and CDR2 YNNKEL come from the germline V gene (reference sequence). Deletions cut 3 bases from V and 5 bases from J, with 10 bases between. The chain recombines TRBV3-1 with TRBJ1-2; D ambiguous. The sequenced sample was PBMCs, mostly from graft donor cells, obtained 360 days after TCRalphabeta/CD19-depleted stem cell transplant. The receptor was isolated from a female patient aged 2-15 years who had a stem cell transplant for congenital amegakaryocytic thrombocytopenia, so the T cells may come from the graft donor. CDR3 loop: CASSQNTRYGYTF. For the CDR3, the DNA is TGTGCCAGCAGCCAGAACACAAGATATGGCTACACCTTC.